This entry lists 32 T cell receptor beta chains sequenced from one sample in a study of cytomegalovirus exposure and HLA in healthy donors. PCR was performed using 60 Vbeta and 13 Jbeta primers. Clones were sequenced by immunoSEQ multiplex PCR, and TCRdb holds only the in-frame ones, with some missing. The repertoire includes about 140,000 clones, approximately 84% of them detected once, and approximately 1.3% sits in the top ten. Sequencing was carried out using PBMCs. The origin of the receptors is a man between 25 and 39 years old in good health and CMV-seropositive.

This clone was seen a single time. J is TRBJ2-7 and V is TRBV11-2; tentative D call: TRBD1 (6 bases). The length of the CDR3 is 14 residues. The V gene's germline CDR1 is SGHAT and CDR2 FQNNGV. Trimming took 5 bases from V and 0 from J, leaving 11 bases between them. CDR3 protein: CASSHWTASYEQYF. The DNA of the CDR3 is TGTGCCAGCAGCCACTGGACAGCCTCCTACGAGCAGTACTTC. Full variable domain (outside the CDR3, taken from reference TRBV11-2 and TRBJ2-7): EAGVAQSPRYKIIEKRQSVAFWCNPISGHATLYWYQQILGQGPKLLIQFQNNGVVDDSQLPKDRFSAERLKGVDSTLKIQPAKLEDSAVYLCASSHWTASYEQYFGPGTRLTVT.

The V call is TRBV2, the J call TRBJ2-2, with 10 bases lining up with TRBD2. Germline V CDR1 and CDR2: SNHLY, FYNNEI. The CDR3 has 17 amino acids. V lost 1 base to trimming and J lost 2 bases; unmatched junction nucleotides: 4. The CDR3 loop reads CASSEGTSGANTGELFF. Written as DNA, the CDR3 is TGTGCCAGCAGTGAAGGGACTAGCGGAGCTAACACCGGGGAGCTGTTTTTT.

The rearrangement joins TRBV6-6 to TRBJ2-7, with 9 nucleotides matching TRBD2. J gave up 3 bases and V 7 bases, and 10 bases lay outside the gene matches. This CDR3 comprises 15 residues. Germline V CDR1 and CDR2: MNHNY, SVGAGI (reference sequence). Here the CDR3 reads CASNPTSGTNYEQYF. The DNA for the CDR3 is TGTGCCAGCAACCCGACTAGCGGTACAAACTACGAGCAGTACTTC.

This sequence joins TRBV28 and TRBJ2-1; 10 positions agree with TRBD2. Germline CDR1 MDHEN, CDR2 SYDVKM. J lost 6 bases, V lost 4 bases, and 9 bases had no gene match. The CDR3 is 16 residues long. The CDR3 spells CASSSAASGGINEQFF. The CDR3 bases are TGTGCCAGCAGTTCGGCGGCTAGCGGGGGAATCAATGAGCAGTTCTTC.

The gene calls are TRBV10-3 and TRBJ2-1, with TRBD2 matching 10 bases. The CDR3 is 15 amino acids. From germline, CDR1 is ENHRY and CDR2 SYGVKD. V shed 6 bases and J 0 bases; nucleotides not matched to a gene: 2. This CDR3 reads CAIRASGSSYNEQFF. The CDR3 DNA follows: TGTGCCATCAGGGCTAGCGGGAGCTCCTACAATGAGCAGTTCTTC.

The chain recombines TRBV2 with TRBJ1-3, with D maybe TRBD1 (5 bases). Germline CDR1 reads SNHLY; CDR2 reads FYNNEI. CDR3 length: 14 amino acids. V was shortened by 5 bases and J by 0 bases, with 8 bases between the two germline ends. The CDR3: CASSRDYSGNTIYF. DNA for the CDR3: TGTGCCAGCAGTCGGGACTACTCTGGAAACACCATATATTTT.

The J gene is TRBJ2-7, the V gene TRBV5-4; TRBD1 might be the D (7 bases). CDR3 length equals 15 residues. Trimming took off 0 bases at V and 2 bases at J, with 12 bases between the two ends. Germline CDR1 SGHNT, CDR2 YYREEE (reference sequence). The CDR3 nucleotides read TGTGCCAGCAGCTTGGGGCAGGGGGGCACCTACGAGCAGTACTTC. Its protein is CASSLGQGGTYEQYF. The complete variable domain, with remaining parts taken from reference TRBV5-4 and TRBJ2-7, reads ETGVTQSPTHLIKTRGQQVTLRCSSQSGHNTVSWYQQALGQGPQFIFQYYREEENGRGNFPPRFSGLQFPNYSSELNVNALELDDSALYLCASSLGQGGTYEQYFGPGTRLTVT.

The chain recombines TRBV11-2 with TRBJ1-3, with 12 bases aligning to TRBD1. V dropped 0 bases and J dropped 4; count of bases not matched to a gene: 7. The length of the CDR3 is 18 residues. Per germline, CDR1 SGHAT and CDR2 FQNNGV. In DNA form, the CDR3 reads TGTGCCAGCAGCTTAGAGGGACAGGGGGCGATGGAAGGAAACACCATATATTTT. It is translated as CASSLEGQGAMEGNTIYF.

CDR3 in amino acids: CASSVSQDSGNTIYF. The CDR3, as DNA: TGTGCCAGCAGTGTCTCACAGGACTCTGGAAACACCATATATTTT. This chain joins TRBV6-5 and TRBJ1-3, with D perhaps matching TRBD1 (5 bases). CDR1 MNHEY and CDR2 SVGAGI come from the germline V gene. The V gene lost 5 bases and the J gene lost 0 bases, with 11 bases spanning the gap. This CDR3 is built from 15 residues.

CDR3 sequence reads: CASSLSFNQPQHF. The CDR3 DNA reads TGCGCCAGCAGCTTATCATTCAATCAGCCCCAGCATTTT. V usage is TRBV5-1 and J usage is TRBJ1-5; no clear D gene. V lost 2 bases, J lost 3 bases, and 6 bases lay in between. Germline CDR1 is SGHRS and CDR2 is YFSETQ. CDR3 length: 13 residues.

Concerning this clone: Compared with germline, one end of the junction differs, possibly owing to a read error. The rearrangement uses TRBV14 and TRBJ2-7; 7 nucleotides align to TRBD2. CDR1 and CDR2 (germline): SGHDN, FVKESK. The CDR3 extends over 15 amino acids. The CDR3, as DNA: TGTGCCAGCAGTCAAGCCGAACGGGGGGTCGGCGAGCAGTACTTC. It is translated as CASSQAERGVGEQYF.

The J gene is TRBJ2-7, the V gene TRBV29-1; 8 nucleotides agree with TRBD1. The CDR3 has 13 residues. Trimming cost V 6 bases and J 6 bases; bases outside gene matches: 10. CDR1 is SQVTM, CDR2 ANQGSEA, per germline. CDR3 in amino acids: CSVRQGTVGEQYF. The CDR3 DNA reads as TGCAGCGTGAGACAGGGGACGGTAGGCGAGCAGTACTTC.

The chain carries TRBV27 and TRBJ2-5; 12 bases map to TRBD1. CDR3 size: 15 residues. Germline-derived CDR1 and CDR2 are MNHEY and SMNVEV (reference sequence). V shed 5 bases and J 4 bases; nucleotides not matched to a gene: 5. CDR3 loop: CASSKGTGGTETQYF. The CDR3 DNA is TGTGCCAGCAGTAAAGGGACAGGGGGCACAGAGACCCAGTACTTC.

The V call is TRBV29-1, the J call TRBJ1-4; no definite D call. CDR3 length: 14 residues. V shed 4 bases and J shed 4 bases, with 13 bases lying between them. The germline CDR1 and CDR2 sequences are SQVTM and ANQGSEA. CDR3 coding DNA: TGCAGCGTTGCCTTTGGGCAGTATAATGAAAAACTGTTTTTT. As protein: CSVAFGQYNEKLFF. Using reference TRBV29-1 and TRBJ1-4 for the parts outside the CDR3, the full variable domain is SAVISQKPSRDICQRGTSLTIQCQVDSQVTMMFWYRQQPGQSLTLIATANQGSEATYESGFVIDKFPISRPNLTFSTLTVSNMSPEDSSIYLCSVAFGQYNEKLFFGSGTQLSVL.

The chain has TRBV2 and TRBJ1-5, with D unclear. Germline loops: CDR1 SNHLY, CDR2 FYNNEI. V lost 2 bases to trimming and J lost 1 base, with 12 bases between them. The CDR3 has 16 amino acids. CDR3 sequence reads: CASSERYMTSNQPQHF. In DNA, the CDR3 is TGTGCCAGCAGTGAACGGTACATGACAAGCAATCAGCCCCAGCATTTT.

A remark on this clone: Other DNA sequences from this sample encode an identical CDR3 as well. The chain links TRBV7-9 to TRBJ1-5; D uncertain. The germline V and J ends were trimmed by 2 bases and 0 bases, with 5 bases remaining between them. Germline-derived CDR1 and CDR2 are SEHNR and FQNEAQ (reference sequence). The CDR3 loop spans 14 amino acids. The CDR3 is CASSLRGSNQPQHF. In nucleotides, the CDR3 is TGTGCCAGCAGCTTACGGGGTAGCAATCAGCCCCAGCATTTT.

The J gene is TRBJ2-7, the V gene TRBV7-3; 8 bases agree with TRBD1. V was pared by 4 bases and J by 5 bases, with 7 bases of the junction left unmatched. Germline V gene sequence: CDR1 SGHTA, CDR2 FQGTGA. The CDR3 consists of 14 residues. The CDR3 region is CASSYAGGSNEQYF. CDR3 DNA sequence: TGTGCCAGCAGCTATGCAGGGGGCTCAAACGAGCAGTACTTC.

The CDR3 DNA reads TGTGCCACCTATCAGCCTCAGGGGACCTGGAGGACTGAAGCTTTCTTT. Protein sequence: CATYQPQGTWRTEAFF. The rearrangement uses TRBV15 and TRBJ1-1, with TRBD1 as a possible D gene (6 bases). The CDR3 has 16 amino acids. The V gene's germline CDR1 is LNHNV and CDR2 YYDKDF (reference sequence). V was shortened by 8 bases and J by 5 bases, with 24 bases between the two germline ends.

The chain is built from TRBV30 and TRBJ1-1; TRBD1 matches 8 bases. Germline assignment: CDR1 GTSNPN and CDR2 SVGIG (reference sequence). The CDR3 spans 13 residues. Trimming at V came to 5 bases and at J to 6 bases, leaving 8 bases not matched to a gene. The CDR3 loop reads CAWWTGLVAEAFF. The DNA of the CDR3 is TGTGCCTGGTGGACAGGGCTTGTCGCTGAAGCTTTCTTT.

V usage is TRBV18 and J usage is TRBJ2-2; 12 positions agree with TRBD2. The CDR3 is made up of 19 amino acids. In germline, CDR1 is KGHSH, CDR2 LQKENI. J lost 6 bases, V lost 3 bases, and 14 bases had no gene match. CDR3 residues: CASSPRLAGDLLRSGELFF. For the CDR3, the DNA is TGTGCCAGCTCACCGCGACTAGCGGGGGACCTCCTACGATCCGGGGAGCTGTTTTTT. The variable domain in full, with the rest retrieved from reference TRBV18 and TRBJ2-2, is NAGVMQNPRHLVRRRGQEARLRCSPMKGHSHVYWYRQLPEEGLKFMVYLQKENIIDESGMPKERFSAEFPKEGPSILRIQQVVRGDSAAYFCASSPRLAGDLLRSGELFFGEGSRLTVL.

This CDR3 is CASSLPGASYNEQFF. The DNA for the CDR3 is TGTGCCAGCAGCTTACCAGGGGCATCCTACAATGAGCAGTTCTTC. This chain uses TRBV11-1 with TRBJ2-1; a possible D gene is TRBD1 (6 bases). The CDR3 consists of 15 residues. CDR1 is SGHAT and CDR2 is FQDESV in the germline V gene (reference sequence). V was cut by 2 bases and J by 1 base, with 9 bases left in between. The variable domain in full, completed from reference TRBV11-1 and TRBJ2-1, reads EAEVAQSPRYKITEKSQAVAFWCDPISGHATLYWYRQILGQGPELLVQFQDESVVDDSQLPKDRFSAERLKGVDSTLKIQPAELGDSAMYLCASSLPGASYNEQFFGPGTRLTVL.

The chain recombines TRBV28 with TRBJ1-6, with 7 bases fitting TRBD1. Germline CDR1 MDHEN, CDR2 SYDVKM. The CDR3 is 16 residues long. V was clipped by 4 bases and J by 8 bases; unmatched bases: 11. The CDR3 loop is CASSSSRGIWDSPLHF. CDR3 coding DNA: TGTGCCAGCAGTTCATCCAGGGGGATCTGGGATTCACCCCTCCACTTT.

This clone was seen a handful of times. The rearrangement links TRBV5-4 to TRBJ2-7; D remains ambiguous. The length of the CDR3 is 13 residues. The germline CDR1 and CDR2 sequences are SGHNT and YYREEE (reference sequence). Between the trimmed V and J ends, which lost 1 base and 3 bases, there was a span of 8 bases. The chain's CDR3 is CASSLSYNYEQYF. Here the CDR3 DNA reads TGTGCCAGCAGCTTGAGTTACAACTACGAGCAGTACTTC.

The chain combines TRBV7-3 with TRBJ1-1, with D maybe TRBD1 (6 bases). Germline CDR1 and CDR2: SGHTA and FQGTGA. The CDR3 length is 15 residues. Trimming shortened V by 2 bases and J by 6 bases, and 16 bases separated the two germline ends. As DNA, the CDR3 is TGTGCCAGCAGCTTATCTGCCCAGGGGATGGCTGAAGCTTTCTTT. It yields the protein CASSLSAQGMAEAFF.

The rearrangement uses TRBV5-5 and TRBJ1-1, with a weak D call TRBD1 (5 bases). This CDR3 spans 16 amino acids. Trimming stripped 0 bases from V and 3 bases from J, with 15 bases between. Per the germline V gene, CDR1 is SGHKS and CDR2 is YYEKEE (reference sequence). The CDR3 sequence: CASSLVITRGDTEAFF. CDR3 sequence (DNA): TGTGCCAGCAGCTTGGTTATAACTCGGGGGGACACTGAAGCTTTCTTT.

This rearrangement joins TRBV5-1 to TRBJ2-3; weak D call: TRBD2 (5 bases). This CDR3 is 15 amino acids long. The V gene lost 0 bases and the J gene lost 0 bases, with 8 bases spanning the gap. Per the germline V gene, CDR1 is SGHRS and CDR2 is YFSETQ. DNA for the CDR3: TGCGCCAGCAGCTTGGAGCGGACCAGCACAGATACGCAGTATTTT. The encoded protein is CASSLERTSTDTQYF. Full variable domain (missing parts from reference TRBV5-1 and TRBJ2-3): KAGVTQTPRYLIKTRGQQVTLSCSPISGHRSVSWYQQTPGQGLQFLFEYFSETQRNKGNFPGRFSGRQFSNSRSEMNVSTLELGDSALYLCASSLERTSTDTQYFGPGTRLTVL.

The chain uses TRBV11-1 and TRBJ2-3; maybe TRBD2 (6 bases). Trimming removed 5 bases at V and 8 bases at J, with 11 bases between. The germline gives CDR1 SGHAT, CDR2 FQDESV (reference sequence). The CDR3 totals 12 residues. DNA for the CDR3: TGTGCCAGCAGCACCCGGGGGAGTACGCAGTATTTT. This sequence encodes CASSTRGSTQYF.

The rearrangement joins TRBV7-9 to TRBJ1-2; TRBD1 matches at 10 bases. This CDR3 contains 13 residues. Germline V gene lookup returns CDR1 SEHNR and CDR2 FQNEAQ (reference sequence). With 5 bases clipped from V and 7 bases from J, the junction kept 4 bases outside the gene matches. The CDR3: CASSQGQGGGYTF. The DNA for the CDR3 is TGTGCCAGCAGCCAAGGACAGGGGGGTGGCTACACCTTC.

This chain uses TRBV4-2 with TRBJ1-1, with 10 bases matching TRBD1. Trimming removed 6 bases from V and 7 bases from J; junction bases left unmatched: 11. Germline V gene sequence: CDR1 LGHNA, CDR2 YNFKEQ. CDR3 length: 15 amino acids. CDR3 DNA sequence: TGTGCCAGCAGTATGGGACAGGGGACGGCGGGTGAAGCTTTCTTT. Amino acid sequence: CASSMGQGTAGEAFF.

Only one count was recorded for this clone. The CDR3 reads CASSLQGQGGNQPQHF. CDR3 in DNA: TGTGCCAGCAGTCTCCAGGGACAGGGAGGGAATCAGCCCCAGCATTTT. The gene calls are TRBV27 and TRBJ1-5, with 9 nucleotides matching TRBD1. The J segment lost 4 bases and the V segment lost 5 bases, leaving 9 bases of the junction unmatched. Germline CDR1 is MNHEY and CDR2 is SMNVEV (reference sequence). The CDR3 consists of 16 residues.

The CDR3 is CASSVVAGGDSGTDTQYF. For the CDR3, the DNA is TGTGCCAGCAGTGTAGTGGCAGGGGGTGACTCAGGCACAGATACGCAGTATTTT. The V call is TRBV25-1, the J call TRBJ2-3, with 7 bases aligning to TRBD1. The CDR3 covers 18 residues. Per germline, CDR1 MGHDK and CDR2 SYGVNS. With V trimmed by 4 bases and J by 1 base, 14 bases remained unmatched.

The chain carries TRBV6-5 and TRBJ1-5, with 8 bases fitting TRBD1. Per germline, CDR1 MNHEY and CDR2 SVGAGI. The CDR3 extends over 14 amino acids. With V trimmed by 4 bases and J by 5 bases, 4 bases remained unmatched. The DNA for the CDR3 is TGTGCCAGCAGTTCAGGACAGGGCCATCAGCCCCAGCATTTT. It is translated as CASSSGQGHQPQHF.